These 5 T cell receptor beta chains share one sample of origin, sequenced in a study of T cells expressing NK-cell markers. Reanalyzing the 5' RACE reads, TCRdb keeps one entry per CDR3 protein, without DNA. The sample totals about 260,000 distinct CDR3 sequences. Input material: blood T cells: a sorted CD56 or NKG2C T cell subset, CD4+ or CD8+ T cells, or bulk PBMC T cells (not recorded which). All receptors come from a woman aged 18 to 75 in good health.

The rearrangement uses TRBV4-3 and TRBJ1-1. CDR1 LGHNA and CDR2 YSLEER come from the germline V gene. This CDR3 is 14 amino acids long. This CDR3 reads CASSPREFYTEAFF.

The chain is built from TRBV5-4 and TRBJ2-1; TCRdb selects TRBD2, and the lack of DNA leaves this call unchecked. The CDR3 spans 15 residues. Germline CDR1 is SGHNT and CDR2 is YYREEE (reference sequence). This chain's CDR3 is CASSTRTSGSVEQFF.

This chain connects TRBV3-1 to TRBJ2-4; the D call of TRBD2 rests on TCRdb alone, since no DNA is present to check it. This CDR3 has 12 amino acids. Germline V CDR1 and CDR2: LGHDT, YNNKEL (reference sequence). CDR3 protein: CASSHTPGLFYF.

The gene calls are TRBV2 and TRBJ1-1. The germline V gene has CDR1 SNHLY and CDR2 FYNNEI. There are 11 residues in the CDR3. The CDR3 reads CASSMNTEAFF.

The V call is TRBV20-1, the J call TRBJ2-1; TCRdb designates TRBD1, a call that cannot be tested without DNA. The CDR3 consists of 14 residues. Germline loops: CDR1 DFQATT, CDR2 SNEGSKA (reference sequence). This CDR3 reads CSARSGQPYNEQFF.